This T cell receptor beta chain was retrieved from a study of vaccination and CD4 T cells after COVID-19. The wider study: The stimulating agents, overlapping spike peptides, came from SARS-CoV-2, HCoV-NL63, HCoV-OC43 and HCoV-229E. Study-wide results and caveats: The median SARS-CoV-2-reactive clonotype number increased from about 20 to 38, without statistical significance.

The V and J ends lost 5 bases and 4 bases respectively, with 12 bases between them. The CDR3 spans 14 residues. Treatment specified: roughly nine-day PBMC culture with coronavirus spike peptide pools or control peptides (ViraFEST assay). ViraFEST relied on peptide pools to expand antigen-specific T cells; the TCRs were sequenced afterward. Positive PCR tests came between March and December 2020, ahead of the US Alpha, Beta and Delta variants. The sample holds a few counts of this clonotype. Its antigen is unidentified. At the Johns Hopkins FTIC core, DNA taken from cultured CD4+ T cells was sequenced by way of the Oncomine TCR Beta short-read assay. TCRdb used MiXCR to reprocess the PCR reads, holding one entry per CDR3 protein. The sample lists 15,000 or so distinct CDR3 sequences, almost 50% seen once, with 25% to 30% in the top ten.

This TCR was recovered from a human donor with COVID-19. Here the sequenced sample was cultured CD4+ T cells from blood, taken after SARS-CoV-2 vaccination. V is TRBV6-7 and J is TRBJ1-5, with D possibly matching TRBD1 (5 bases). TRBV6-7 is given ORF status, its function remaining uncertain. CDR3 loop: CASSAGTTNQPQHF. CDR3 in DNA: TGTGCCAGCAGTGCAGGGACTACTAATCAGCCCCAGCATTTT.